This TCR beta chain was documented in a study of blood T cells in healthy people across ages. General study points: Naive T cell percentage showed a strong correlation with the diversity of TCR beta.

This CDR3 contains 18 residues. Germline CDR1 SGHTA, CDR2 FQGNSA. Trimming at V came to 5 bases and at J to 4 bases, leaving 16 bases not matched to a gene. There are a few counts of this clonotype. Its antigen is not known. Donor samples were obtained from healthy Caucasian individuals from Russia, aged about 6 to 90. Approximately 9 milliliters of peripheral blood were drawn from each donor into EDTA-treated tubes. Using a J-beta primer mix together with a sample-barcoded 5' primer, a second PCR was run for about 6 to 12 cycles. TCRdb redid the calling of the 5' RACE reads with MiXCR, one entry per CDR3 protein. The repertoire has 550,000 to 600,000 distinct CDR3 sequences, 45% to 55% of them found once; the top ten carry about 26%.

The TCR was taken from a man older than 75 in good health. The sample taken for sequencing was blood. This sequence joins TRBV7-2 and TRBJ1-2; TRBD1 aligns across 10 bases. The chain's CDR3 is CASSPTGTGVYGLYGYTF. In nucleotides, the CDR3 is TGTGCCAGCAGCCCGACCGGGACAGGGGTTTATGGGCTCTATGGCTACACCTTC.